This section outlines one T cell receptor (beta chain) sequence together with its context. Its antigen is not identified. In the same sample, other DNA sequences code for this CDR3. This specimen comes from a study of long-term antiretroviral therapy in people with HIV. The libraries were made with immunoSEQ v3.0 at survey level. TCRdb's table, derived via immunoSEQ multiplex PCR, lists solely in-frame clones and lacks some. The repertoire holds 25,000 or so clones, roughly 86% seen once, with 3.6% in the top ten. The CDR3 extends over 11 amino acids. Germline V lookup: CDR1 MNHEY, CDR2 SMNVEV (reference sequence). Trimming left V 8 bases short and J 4 bases short, with 6 bases between. Whole-study results and caveats: Clones with expansion before ART led the repertoire at all time points.

Sequenced material: unsorted PBMCs, taken 1.9 years after starting antiretroviral therapy. This TCR came from a woman under 40 with HIV. The chain joins TRBV27 to TRBJ1-5; no definite D call. The CDR3 loop is CASGLNQPQHF. DNA for the CDR3: TGTGCCAGCGGGTTAAATCAGCCCCAGCATTTT.